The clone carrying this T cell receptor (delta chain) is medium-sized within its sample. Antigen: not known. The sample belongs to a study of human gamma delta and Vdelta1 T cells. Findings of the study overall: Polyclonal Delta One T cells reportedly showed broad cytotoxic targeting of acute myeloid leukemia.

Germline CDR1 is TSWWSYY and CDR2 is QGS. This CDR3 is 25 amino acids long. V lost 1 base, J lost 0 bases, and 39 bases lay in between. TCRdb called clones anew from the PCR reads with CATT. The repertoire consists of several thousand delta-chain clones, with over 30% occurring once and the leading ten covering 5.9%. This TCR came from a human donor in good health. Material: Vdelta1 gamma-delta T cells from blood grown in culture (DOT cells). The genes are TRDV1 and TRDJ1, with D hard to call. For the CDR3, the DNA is TGTGCTCTTGGGGAACCTCCGGGACCCGTACTCCCTGCTATTACTAACGAAAGGTACACCGATAAACTCATCTTT. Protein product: CALGEPPGPVLPAITNERYTDKLIF.